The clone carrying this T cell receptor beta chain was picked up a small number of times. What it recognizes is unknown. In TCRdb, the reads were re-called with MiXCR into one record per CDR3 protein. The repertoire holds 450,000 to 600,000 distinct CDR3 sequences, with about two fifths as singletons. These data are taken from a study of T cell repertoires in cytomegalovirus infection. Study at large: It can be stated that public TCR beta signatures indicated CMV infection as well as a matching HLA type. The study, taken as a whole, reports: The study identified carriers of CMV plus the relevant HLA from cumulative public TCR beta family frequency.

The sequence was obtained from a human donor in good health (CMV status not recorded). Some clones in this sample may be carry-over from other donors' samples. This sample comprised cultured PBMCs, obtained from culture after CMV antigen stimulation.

The DNA for the CDR3 is TGTGCCAGCAGTTTGAACGTGGCAGATACGCAGTATTTT. Translated: CASSLNVADTQYF. The chain carries TRBV6-5 and TRBJ2-3; D gene ambiguous. V was trimmed by 4 bases and J by 4 bases, leaving 9 bases between them. This CDR3 comprises 13 residues. Germline V gene data show CDR1 as MNHEY and CDR2 as SVGAGI.